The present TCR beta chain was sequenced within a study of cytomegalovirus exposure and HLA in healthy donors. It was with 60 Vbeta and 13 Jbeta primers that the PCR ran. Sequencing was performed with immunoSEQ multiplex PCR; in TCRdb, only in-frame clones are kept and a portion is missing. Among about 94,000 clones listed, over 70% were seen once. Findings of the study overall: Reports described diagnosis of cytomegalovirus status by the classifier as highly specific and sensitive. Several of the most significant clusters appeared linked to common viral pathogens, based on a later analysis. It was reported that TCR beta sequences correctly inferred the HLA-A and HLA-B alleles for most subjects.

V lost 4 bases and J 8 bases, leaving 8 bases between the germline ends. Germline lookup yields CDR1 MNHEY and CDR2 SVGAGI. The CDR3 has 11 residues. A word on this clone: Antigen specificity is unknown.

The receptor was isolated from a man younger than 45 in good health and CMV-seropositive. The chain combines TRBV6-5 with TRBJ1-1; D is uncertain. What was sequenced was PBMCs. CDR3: CASSSRGEAFF. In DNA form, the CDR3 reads TGTGCCAGCAGTTCGAGAGGAGAAGCTTTCTTT.